This T cell receptor beta chain was profiled in a study of cytotoxic CD8 clonotypes in ibrutinib-treated CLL (dated by TCRdb to the early 2020s). Some background on the complete study: The cohort included about 15 treatment-naive and around 10 relapsed/refractory patients; about 18 were IGHV unmutated. Responses were partial in 24 patients and complete in 2; after median around 68 months follow-up, some 15 stayed in remission and some twelve progressed. Response samples were obtained after a median of 12 months of treatment, with a range of about 6 to 40 months. Samples averaged roughly 280,000 productive templates and some 91,000 productive rearrangements. Of the roughly 90 participants in the trial, about two dozen had longitudinal samples available. Cryopreserved peripheral blood mononuclear cells were obtained before treatment, at response, and at either sustained remission or disease progression. All remission and progressive disease samples were collected while patients were still receiving ibrutinib. Overall results and qualifications from the work: Sampling times were not matched between sustained-remission and progressing patients, and lymph node repertoires were not studied. Baseline clonality exceeded that of age-matched healthy donors and correlated strongly with circulating CD8+ T-cell counts. An increase in clonality was observed at ibrutinib response, with clonality remaining stable during sustained remission and falling back toward baseline at progression. Public clonotypes were found to be uncommon and were observed to contract or remain stable during treatment; the increase in clonality was shown to reflect expansion of private clonotypes at ibrutinib response.

Each clonotype received, on average, about 9.7x coverage in deep resolution sequencing performed on a MiSeq, where the target depth lay between 1 in 1 million and 1 in 200,000 T cells. The immunoSEQ hsTCRB Kit was used to generate the TCR beta libraries. In the source study's methods: Data were analyzed with ImmunoSEQ Data Assistant and ImmunoSEQ Analyzer, with V, D and J genes assigned per IMGT definitions. Clonality, with values ranging from 0 to 1, was calculated as one minus the normalized Shannon entropy of productive rearrangement frequencies. Only overrepresented clonotypes making up at least 0.05% of the repertoire of each patient were included in the public clonotype analysis. Roughly 13 age-matched healthy donor repertoires from immuneACCESS served as clonality controls. TCRdb took over this immuneACCESS table, retaining in-frame rearrangements with V and J assigned. Such tables are incomplete; in checked studies, under half of the missing clones stem from an unresolved V gene, and the remainder is unexplained. The DNA was the basis for D and trimming; V, J and clone size are from that table. Within this sample are around 50,000 clones, with approximately 60% of them counted one time only. The ten biggest clones cover 20% of the sample.

The sample's time point label, in plain terms: approximately 25 months on ibrutinib. Roughly 2.2 micrograms of genomic DNA were extracted from cryopreserved PBMCs for TCR beta library preparation. Longitudinal blood samples from CLL patients receiving ibrutinib monotherapy were subjected to high-throughput TCR beta sequencing. The patients took part in an open-label, single-center phase 2 trial of ibrutinib monotherapy. In the case of this clone: Its antigen is unknown. It has no much larger one-base neighbor in the sample; base qualities were not kept.

This sequence originates from a human donor with chronic lymphocytic leukemia. The input for sequencing was PBMCs, taken after 24 months of ibrutinib treatment.

The nucleotides are TGTGCCAGCAGGGGGAGGCCTGAAGCTTTCTTT. Its protein product is CASRGRPEAFF. The chain was built from TRBV28 and TRBJ1-1, with no reliable assignment of the D segment. The CDR1 and CDR2 encoded by the germline V gene are MDHEN and SYDVKM. The CDR3 starts with the cysteine, ends with the phenylalanine, and has 11 residues. CDR3 DNA only is kept here, 33 bases in frame from base 1. V lost 6 bases and J lost 6 bases; the stretch between them is 8 bases long. Joined to the reference TRBV28 and TRBJ1-1 proteins, this CDR3 gives the full variable domain: DVKVTQSSRYLVKRTGEKVFLECVQDMDHENMFWYRQDPGLGLRLIYFSYDVKMKEKGDIPEGYSVSREKKERFSLILESASTNQTSMYLCASRGRPEAFFGQGTRLTVV.